Below are 5 T cell receptor beta chains sequenced from a single sample in a study of CD8 T cells in Susac syndrome (dated by TCRdb to about 2019). The library came from the immunoSEQ multiplex PCR assay. RNA was extracted with the RNeasy kit and about 0.45 to 1 ug was reverse transcribed using random hexamers. TCRdb cleaned the public reads at Q25 with fastp, built clones with MiXCR and kept in-frame beta chains. All rows with the same CDR3 protein become a single entry with the most common DNA and genes. This sample lists more than 80,000 distinct CDR3 sequences; roughly 95% were detected once. 0.41% of the sample belongs to the ten largest clones. Input material: CD8+ T cells from PBMCs. The receptors derive from a human donor with Susac syndrome.

The chain links TRBV12-3 or TRBV12-4 to TRBJ1-2; D is ambiguous. Between the trimmed V and J ends, which lost 3 bases and 4 bases, there was a span of 9 bases. The CDR3 length is 13 residues. CDR3 coding DNA: TGTGCCAGCAGTTTCGACATTGGCTATGGCTACACCTTC. Translation: CASSFDIGYGYTF.

This clonotype was seen just once. The V call is TRBV9, the J call TRBJ1-1; D possibly corresponds to TRBD1 (6 bases). V was cut by 3 bases and J by 5 bases, with 17 bases left in between. Looked up from germline, CDR1 is SGDLS and CDR2 is YYNGEE. This CDR3 is 15 amino acids long. The CDR3 region is CASSAKWGGLTEAFF. The CDR3 DNA reads TGTGCCAGCAGCGCCAAGTGGGGGGGGCTGACTGAAGCTTTCTTT.

The chain couples TRBV7-8 to TRBJ2-3; tentative D call: TRBD1 (5 bases). The CDR3 contains 15 residues. V was pared by 4 bases and J by 5 bases, with 16 bases between. Germline assignment: CDR1 SGHVS and CDR2 FQNEAQ. CDR3 in amino acids: CASSSPDGARDTQYF. DNA for the CDR3: TGTGCCAGCAGCTCACCCGATGGGGCCAGAGATACGCAGTATTTT.

This clonotype occurred once. The genes are TRBV4-1 and TRBJ2-3; D is undetermined. CDR1 and CDR2 from the germline V gene are MGHRA and YSYEKL. The V end lost 1 base, the J end lost 2 bases, and 13 bases lay between the germline ends. The CDR3 consists of 16 residues. The CDR3 sequence is CASSQVLAVPTDTQYF. DNA of the CDR3: TGCGCCAGCAGCCAAGTTCTCGCCGTCCCCACAGATACGCAGTATTTT.

This clonotype occurred once. The chain recombines TRBV9 with TRBJ2-1, with 10 bases fitting TRBD2. The CDR3 runs 17 residues. J gave up 6 bases and V 1 base, and 10 bases lay outside the gene matches. The germline gives CDR1 SGDLS, CDR2 YYNGEE. As DNA, the CDR3 is TGTGCCAGCAGCGTAAACCTTTTAGCGGGGGGCCTCAATGAGCAGTTCTTC. This sequence encodes CASSVNLLAGGLNEQFF.